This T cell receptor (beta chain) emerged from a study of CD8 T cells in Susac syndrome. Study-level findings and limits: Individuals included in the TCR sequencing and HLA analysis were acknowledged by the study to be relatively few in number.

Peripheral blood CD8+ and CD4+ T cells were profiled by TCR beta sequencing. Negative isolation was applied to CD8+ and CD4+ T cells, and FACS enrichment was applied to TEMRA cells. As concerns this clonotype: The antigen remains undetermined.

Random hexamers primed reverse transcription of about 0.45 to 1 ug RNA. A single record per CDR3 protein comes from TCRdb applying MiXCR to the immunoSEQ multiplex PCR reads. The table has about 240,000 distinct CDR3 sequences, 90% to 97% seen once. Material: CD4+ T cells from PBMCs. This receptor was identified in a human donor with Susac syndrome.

The CDR3: CASSLSAGRGTEAFF. CDR3 sequence (DNA): TGTGCCAGCAGTTTATCGGCAGGGAGGGGCACTGAAGCTTTCTTT. The chain is built from TRBV28 and TRBJ1-1; the D gene is possibly TRBD1 (5 bases). Deletions cut 1 base from V and 4 bases from J, with 13 bases between. CDR3 size: 15 residues. Germline lookup yields CDR1 MDHEN and CDR2 SYDVKM. The variable domain in full, completed from reference TRBV28 and TRBJ1-1, reads DVKVTQSSRYLVKRTGEKVFLECVQDMDHENMFWYRQDPGLGLRLIYFSYDVKMKEKGDIPEGYSVSREKKERFSLILESASTNQTSMYLCASSLSAGRGTEAFFGQGTRLTVV.